The clone carrying this T cell receptor (beta chain) was observed a few times. V was pared by 6 bases and J by 2 bases, with 14 bases between. This CDR3 comprises 15 residues. Germline CDR1 LNHDA, CDR2 SQIVND (reference sequence). The repertoire was sequenced with immunoSEQ multiplex PCR; TCRdb's copy has only in-frame clones and lacks some. The sample has some 320,000 clones; approximately 88% are singletons. The data were obtained in a study of blood T cell repertoires in COVID-19. The sequenced sample was peripheral blood. The J gene is TRBJ1-3, the V gene TRBV19; perhaps TRBD1 as D (5 bases). This receptor was identified in a woman aged 25 to 45 who had recovered from COVID-19. CDR3 in DNA: TGTGCCAGTAGCAAGGCGGGGGATGCTGGAAACACCATATATTTT. This gives the protein CASSKAGDAGNTIYF.